Listed here are 6 T cell receptor beta chains from one sample, sequenced in a study of T cells of healthy individuals. Using its own MiXCR run on the 5' RACE reads, TCRdb lists one record per CDR3 protein. The sample records 45,000 to 60,000 distinct CDR3 sequences, approximately 14% being singletons. The receptors shown here come from a human donor in good health.

This clonotype was counted at least ten times. J is TRBJ2-5 and V is TRBV9, with a possible D match to TRBD2 (5 bases). Looked up from germline, CDR1 is SGDLS and CDR2 is YYNGEE. The ends were cut back, 4 bases at V and 4 bases at J, with 20 bases in the middle. CDR3 length: 16 amino acids. The CDR3 region is CASSPRAEAVPETQYF. CDR3 coding DNA: TGTGCCAGCAGCCCTCGAGCGGAGGCCGTCCCAGAGACCCAGTACTTC. Full variable domain (rest looked up from reference TRBV9 and TRBJ2-5): DSGVTQTPKHLITATGQRVTLRCSPRSGDLSVYWYQQSLDQGLQFLIQYYNGEERAKGNILERFSAQQFPDLHSELNLSSLELGDSALYFCASSPRAEAVPETQYFGPGTRLLVL.

This clonotype was recorded many times. The chain couples TRBV6-6 to TRBJ2-7; 10 bases map to TRBD2. The CDR3 runs 17 residues. Germline values: CDR1 MNHNY, CDR2 SVGAGI (reference sequence). V gave up 0 bases and J gave up 6 bases; unmatched junction bases: 11. CDR3 DNA: TGTGCCAGCAGTTACTCGACCCTAGCGGGGGCCCACTCCGAGCAGTACTTC. Its protein is CASSYSTLAGAHSEQYF.

This clonotype was seen at least ten times. CDR3 protein: CASSPTGTSNEKLFF. The CDR3 DNA reads TGTGCCAGCAGTCCAACAGGGACGAGTAATGAAAAACTGTTTTTT. The chain carries TRBV12-3 or TRBV12-4 and TRBJ1-4, with D possibly matching TRBD1 (6 bases). The CDR3 has 15 amino acids. V lost 5 bases and J 4 bases, leaving 14 bases between the germline ends.

This clonotype was observed a handful of times. The rearrangement links TRBV6-2 or TRBV6-3 to TRBJ2-5; 12 bases line up with TRBD2. The V segment lost 6 bases and the J segment 2 bases; nucleotides outside the gene matches: 10. This CDR3 is 17 amino acids long. In germline, CDR1 is MNHEY, CDR2 SVGEGT. CDR3 sequence: CASSRLAGALIQETQYF. The DNA for the CDR3 is TGTGCCAGCAGCCGACTAGCGGGAGCGCTGATTCAAGAGACCCAGTACTTC.

This clonotype was counted ten times or more. The rearrangement uses TRBV7-2 and TRBJ2-5, with 11 bases fitting TRBD2. CDR1 and CDR2 (germline): SGHTA, FQGNSA. J lost 3 bases, V lost 5 bases, and 5 bases had no gene match. The CDR3 has 15 amino acids. CDR3 DNA: TGTGCCAGCAGCCCCACTAGCGGGAGTGAAGAGACCCAGTACTTC. Translated: CASSPTSGSEETQYF.

This clonotype was seen a handful of times. This rearrangement joins TRBV20-1 to TRBJ2-7; D might be TRBD2 (6 bases). Germline V CDR1 and CDR2: DFQATT, SNEGSKA (reference sequence). CDR3 length: 12 amino acids. V was trimmed by 5 bases and J by 6 bases, leaving 14 bases between them. Here the CDR3 DNA reads TGCAGTGCTGCCCGACTAGGGGCCGAGCAGTACTTC. Translated: CSAARLGAEQYF.